This T cell receptor beta chain is from a study of cytomegalovirus exposure and HLA in healthy donors (dated by TCRdb to between 2016 and 2019). Turning to the overall study: A later analysis indicated that the 90 to 150 validation repertoires were generated on the platform also employed for the 720 or so repertoires of the first cohort. The study aimed to test whether cataloging public T cell receptors could reveal signatures of past pathogen exposure. A separate validation cohort of about 110 different subjects was used in addition to the approximately 700-subject first cohort. To predict cytomegalovirus infection status, the study brought together high-throughput TCR immunosequencing, statistical association of individual TCRs with disease status, and machine learning. The investigation overall reported the following: The classifier was reported to diagnose cytomegalovirus status with high specificity and sensitivity in both the original and validation cohorts. A few of the identified cytomegalovirus-associated TCR beta chains were confirmed in vitro to be specific for cytomegalovirus antigens. The validation cohort had no HLA typing available for a later analysis, so co-occurrence within that cohort was assessed over all 120 or so repertoires. Of the cluster scores, around 95% were above 0 in a later analysis, which found that TCRs clustered in the first cohort also tended to co-occur in the approximately 110 validation repertoires. A total of some 180 TCR beta chains were listed by the study as associated with cytomegalovirus. The authors suggested that the approach could potentially be generalized to other disease states and immunological phenotypes. Most TCR sequences were observed very rarely across donors, whereas some public TCRs were present in many individuals.

Donors formed part of the validation cohort, which comprised 120 or so subjects and was distinct from the first cohort of 666 subjects. The receptor library was made with the immunoSEQ multiplex PCR assay. Per the authors' processing: A statistical classification framework was built to diagnose cytomegalovirus status from the catalog of TCR beta chain sequences. Entries here come from immuneACCESS through TCRdb and include only in-frame sequences with V and J called. Some clones fail to appear in such tables; in the studies checked, an unresolved V gene covers under half of the shortfall, and the cause of the remainder is unknown. V and J calls plus clone size are reproduced from that table; the DNA served to infer D and trimming. In this sample the table shows about 130,000 clones, 88% of which occur a single time. Around 1.5% of the sample goes to the ten largest clones. This clone has more than one count but fewer than ten. What antigen it recognizes has not been identified. No quality values exist for individual bases; no much larger clone is one base distant.

Sequenced: PBMCs. The clonotype was recovered from a man aged 30 to 45 in good health and CMV-seronegative.

In nucleotide form, the sequence is TGCAGCCCCGGGGGAGCTTTCTTT. Its amino acids are CSPGGAFF. This sequence uses TRBV29-1 and TRBJ1-1, with a weak D call of TRBD1 (5 bases match). Trimming takes 8 bases from V and 10 bases from J, and the germline ends sit 8 bases apart. The CDR3, from cysteine to phenylalanine, totals 8 residues. This entry keeps only the CDR3 DNA: 24 bases, framed from base 1. The germline V gene specifies SQVTM as CDR1 and ANQGSEA as CDR2.